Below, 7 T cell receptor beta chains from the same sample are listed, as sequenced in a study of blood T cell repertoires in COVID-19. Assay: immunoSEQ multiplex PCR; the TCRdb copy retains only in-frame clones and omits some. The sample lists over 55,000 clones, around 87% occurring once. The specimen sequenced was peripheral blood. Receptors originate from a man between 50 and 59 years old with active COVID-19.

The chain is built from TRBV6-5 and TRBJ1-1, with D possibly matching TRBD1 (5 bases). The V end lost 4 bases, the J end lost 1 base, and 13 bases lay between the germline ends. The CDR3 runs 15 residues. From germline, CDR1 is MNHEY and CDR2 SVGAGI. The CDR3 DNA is TGTGCCAGCAGTTCGCCCGGGGGGGGGAACACTGAAGCTTTCTTT. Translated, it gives CASSSPGGGNTEAFF.

The CDR3 protein is CASSLIGVGTGAGNEKLFF. The DNA for the CDR3 is TGTGCCAGCAGCTTAATCGGTGTAGGGACAGGGGCGGGTAATGAAAAACTGTTTTTT. V gene TRBV7-2 combines with J gene TRBJ1-4; 10 bases are shared with TRBD1. The CDR3 consists of 19 residues. Germline loops: CDR1 SGHTA, CDR2 FQGNSA. V lost 2 bases to trimming and J lost 4 bases; unmatched junction nucleotides: 13.

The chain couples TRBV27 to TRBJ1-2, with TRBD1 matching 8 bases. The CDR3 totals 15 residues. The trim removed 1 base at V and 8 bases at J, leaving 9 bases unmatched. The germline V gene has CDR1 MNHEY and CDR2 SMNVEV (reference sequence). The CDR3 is CASSLYPRGLGGYTF. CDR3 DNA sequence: TGTGCCAGCAGTTTATACCCCAGGGGGCTGGGCGGCTACACCTTC.

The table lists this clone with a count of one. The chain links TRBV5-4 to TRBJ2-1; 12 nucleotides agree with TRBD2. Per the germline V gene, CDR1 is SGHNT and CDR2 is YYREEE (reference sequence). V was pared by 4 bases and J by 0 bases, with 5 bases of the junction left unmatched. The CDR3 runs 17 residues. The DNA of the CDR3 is TGTGCCAGCAGCGGGGGACTAGCGGGCCTCTCCTACAATGAGCAGTTCTTC. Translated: CASSGGLAGLSYNEQFF.

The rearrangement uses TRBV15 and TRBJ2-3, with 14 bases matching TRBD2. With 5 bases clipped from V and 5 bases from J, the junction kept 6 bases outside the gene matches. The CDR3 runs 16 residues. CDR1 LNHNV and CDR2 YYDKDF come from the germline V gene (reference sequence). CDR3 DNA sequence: TGTGCCACCAGCTCAGGGACTAGCGGGGGCGGAGATACGCAGTATTTT. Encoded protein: CATSSGTSGGGDTQYF.

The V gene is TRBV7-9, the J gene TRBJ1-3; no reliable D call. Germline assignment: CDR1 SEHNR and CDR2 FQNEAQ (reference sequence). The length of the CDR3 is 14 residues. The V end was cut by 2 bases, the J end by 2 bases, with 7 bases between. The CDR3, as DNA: TGTGCCAGCAGCTTATTGTCAGCTGGAAACACCATATATTTT. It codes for CASSLLSAGNTIYF.

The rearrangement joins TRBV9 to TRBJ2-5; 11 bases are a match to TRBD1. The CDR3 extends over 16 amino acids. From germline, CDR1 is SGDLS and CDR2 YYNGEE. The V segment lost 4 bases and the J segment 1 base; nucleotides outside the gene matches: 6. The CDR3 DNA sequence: TGTGCCAGCAGCCTCGGACAGGGGGCCGGCCAAGAGACCCAGTACTTC. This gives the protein CASSLGQGAGQETQYF.